This T cell receptor (beta chain) was sequenced during a study of cytomegalovirus exposure and HLA in healthy donors. Study overall: From donors who were HLA-typed, an early data release held approximately 91 million unique TCRs.

Findings and limits, study-wide: Researchers left out some V segments, among them TRBV6-2 and TRBV6-3, as indistinguishable. A list of 150 to 200 TCR beta chains associated with cytomegalovirus was given. The likely explanation for a cluster of highly shared sequence variants was sequencing artifact.

V was trimmed by 6 bases and J by 0 bases, leaving 8 bases between them. CDR3 length equals 13 residues. CDR1 and CDR2 from the germline V gene are MNHNY and SVGAGI (reference sequence). The PCR made use of 60 Vbeta and 13 Jbeta primers. TCRdb keeps only in-frame clones here, not all; method: immunoSEQ multiplex PCR. The sample shows some 83,000 clones, 70% to 75% of them seen only once. Concerning this clone itself: Its antigen is not known.

What was sequenced was PBMCs. The chain recombines TRBV6-6 with TRBJ1-1, with D tentatively TRBD1 (6 bases). The receptor's source is a man in his fifties or sixties in good health and CMV-seronegative. The DNA for the CDR3 is TGTGCCAGCAGCAGGGGCATGAACACTGAAGCTTTCTTT. Amino acid sequence: CASSRGMNTEAFF.